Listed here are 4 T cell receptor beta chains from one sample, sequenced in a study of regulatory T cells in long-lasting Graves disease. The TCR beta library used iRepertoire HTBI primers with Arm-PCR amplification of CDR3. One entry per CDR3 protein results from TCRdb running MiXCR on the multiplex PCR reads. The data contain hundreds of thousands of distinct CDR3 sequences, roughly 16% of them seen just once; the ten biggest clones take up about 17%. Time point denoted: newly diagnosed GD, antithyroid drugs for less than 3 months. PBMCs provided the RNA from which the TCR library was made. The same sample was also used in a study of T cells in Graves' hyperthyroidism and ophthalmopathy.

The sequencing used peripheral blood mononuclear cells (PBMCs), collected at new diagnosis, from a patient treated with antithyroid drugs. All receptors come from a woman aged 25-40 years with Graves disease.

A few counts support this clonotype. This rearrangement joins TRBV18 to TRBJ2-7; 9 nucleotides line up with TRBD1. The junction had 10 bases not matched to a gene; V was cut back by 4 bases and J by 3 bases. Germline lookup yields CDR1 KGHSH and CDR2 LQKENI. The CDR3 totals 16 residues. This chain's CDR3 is CASSQISTGGNYEQYF. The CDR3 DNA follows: TGTGCCAGCTCACAGATATCGACAGGGGGAAACTACGAGCAGTACTTC.

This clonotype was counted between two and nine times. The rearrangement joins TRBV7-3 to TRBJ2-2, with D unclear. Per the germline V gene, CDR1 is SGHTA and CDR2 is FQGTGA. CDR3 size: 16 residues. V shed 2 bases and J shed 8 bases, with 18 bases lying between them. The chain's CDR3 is CASSLLGRHTSGELFF. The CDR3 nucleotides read TGTGCCAGCAGCTTACTCGGACGTCATACATCGGGGGAGCTGTTTTTT.

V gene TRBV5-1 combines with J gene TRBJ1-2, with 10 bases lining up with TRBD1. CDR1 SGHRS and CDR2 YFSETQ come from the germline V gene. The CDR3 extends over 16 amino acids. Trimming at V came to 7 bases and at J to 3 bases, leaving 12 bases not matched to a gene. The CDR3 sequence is CASEPGPGQGYYGYTF. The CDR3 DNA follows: TGCGCCAGCGAACCGGGCCCGGGACAGGGGTACTATGGCTACACCTTC.

Written as DNA, the CDR3 is TGTGCCAGCAGCCCAAGACAGGGGGCGAATACGCAGTATTTT. This translates into CASSPRQGANTQYF. This sequence joins TRBV7-9 and TRBJ2-3, with 10 bases fitting TRBD1. The CDR3 sequence is 14 residues long. Losses at the gene ends were 5 bases for V and 7 bases for J; bases not matched to a gene: 6. Germline V gives CDR1 SEHNR, CDR2 FQNEAQ (reference sequence).